This paragraph reports one T cell receptor beta chain. Germline-derived CDR1 and CDR2 are SGHRS and YFSETQ. CDR3 length: 15 residues. V shed 0 bases and J 7 bases; nucleotides not matched to a gene: 7. Every donor was a healthy person donating bone marrow. The data were obtained in a study of cytomegalovirus exposure and HLA in healthy donors. Vbeta (60) and Jbeta (13) primers were used in the PCR. Sequencing was performed with immunoSEQ multiplex PCR; in TCRdb, only in-frame clones are kept and a portion is missing. The data show more than 110,000 clones, with around 83% seen just once and around 3.9% held by the top ten.

This chain joins TRBV5-1 and TRBJ2-7; TRBD1 aligns across 10 bases. This clonotype was obtained from a man between 35 and 55 years old in good health and CMV-seropositive. The sample consisted of PBMCs. The CDR3 region has the DNA TGCGCCAGCAGCTTGGCCGGGACAGGGGTCCTAGAGCAGTACTTC. The encoded protein is CASSLAGTGVLEQYF.